This TCR beta chain stems from a study of blood T cells in healthy people across ages. Germline-derived CDR1 and CDR2 are LGHDT and YNNKEL (reference sequence). The CDR3 is 14 amino acids. This clonotype was seen a handful of times. Through a sample-barcoded 5' primer and a J-beta primer mix, a second PCR was run for roughly 6 to 12 cycles. TCRdb independently ran MiXCR on the 5' RACE reads; one entry per CDR3 protein. The sample holds 450,000 to 650,000 distinct CDR3 sequences, less than 25% seen once. Each of the donors had roughly 9.1 milliliters of peripheral blood drawn into EDTA-treated Vacutainer tubes. Another study also made use of these data, one on T cells of mothers and their children.

The receptor was derived from a boy aged 5-17 years in good health. V is TRBV3-1 and J is TRBJ2-5, with D tentatively TRBD1 (6 bases). The J call could be wrong; TRBJ2-7 is a better fit for the DNA end. The sequenced sample was blood. CDR3 nucleotide sequence: TGTGCCAGCAGCCAAGACGCCACAGGGCACGAGCAGTACTTC. Protein sequence: CASSQDATGHEQYF.